These T cell receptor beta chains were read from a single sample in a study of beta chain features in type 1 diabetes. Using immunoSEQ multiplex PCR, the repertoire was profiled, and TCRdb retains in-frame clones only, with some absent. The table has around 500,000 clones, 11% seen once. Material for sequencing was naive CD4+ T cells from blood. These receptors all come from a woman aged 18-35 years in good health. The CDR3 runs from the conserved cysteine through the conserved F or W. The D gene is left open where the match is weak. Not every row has a clone size; where given, it reads once, few, many or a size class.

>TRBV7-2|.|TRBJ2-1|few
CASSFIAAGTVLGEQFF
>TRBV7-9|.|TRBJ1-2|.
CASSVFTGVDGYTF
>TRBV9|.|TRBJ1-3|few
CASNPRGANTIYF
>TRBV9|.|TRBJ2-1|many
CASSVKDNEQFF
>TRBV7-2|TRBD1|TRBJ2-1|.
CATLTGTEIYNEQFF
>TRBV19|.|TRBJ2-1|few
CASSTTGGVLHQFF
>TRBV9|.|TRBJ2-5|.
CASSVTGQETQYF
>TRBV7-9|TRBD1|TRBJ2-7|.
CASSFSGTGNDEQYF
>TRBV7-9|.|TRBJ2-1|few
CASSLLDRFNEQFF
>TRBV15|.|TRBJ2-1|.
CATRTGQSIVRYNEQFF
>TRBV27|.|TRBJ2-7|.
CASSPGTGGSYEQYF
>TRBV7-2|.|TRBJ2-7|few
CASSLGRTYEQYF
>TRBV6-6|TRBD1|TRBJ2-5|few
CASRRGTGYQETQYF
>TRBV7-9|.|TRBJ1-2|.
CASSLNGGGYTF
>TRBV7-9|TRBD1|TRBJ2-5|few
CASSSNRGQETQYF
>TRBV2|.|TRBJ1-5|.
CASKGGINQPQHF
>TRBV2|TRBD1|TRBJ2-6|.
CASKTGTGASSGANVLTF
>TRBV13|TRBD1|TRBJ1-3|.
CASSLSGTAGNTIYF
>TRBV7-8|TRBD2|TRBJ2-5|few
CASSLRLAGAIETQYF
>TRBV7-9|.|TRBJ2-7|.
CASSLSRPGYEQYF
>TRBV9|TRBD2|TRBJ2-1|few
CASSVAGLAAAQQFF
>TRBV29-1|.|TRBJ1-1|.
CSVARGGVTEAFF
>TRBV29-1|.|TRBJ2-7|few
CSVGWGTGEQYF
>TRBV19|TRBD1|TRBJ2-2|few
CASTRDRGAGELFF
>TRBV14|.|TRBJ2-7|few
CASRNTGAYEQYF
>TRBV5-1|.|TRBJ2-1|.
CASSLSDEQFF
>TRBV9|.|TRBJ2-1|.
CASRKDPYQYNEQFF
>TRBV5-6|.|TRBJ2-7|few
CASPSSNYEQYF
>TRBV7-9|TRBD1|TRBJ2-7|few
CASSQPRTGTDLYEQYF
>TRBV5-1|.|TRBJ2-2|few
CASSSTDSSNTGELFF
>TRBV18|.|TRBJ2-3|.
CASSPWGIGTDTQYF
>TRBV5-4|.|TRBJ1-2|few
CASSLAGRGSNYGYTF
>TRBV7-2|TRBD2|TRBJ2-3|.
CASSLEAGAGADTQYF
>TRBV29-1|.|TRBJ2-2|.
CSVDFGQSGELFF
>TRBV30|TRBD1|TRBJ2-5|.
CAWSRTGGEKTQYF
>TRBV6-5|TRBD1|TRBJ2-7|.
CASSYGTANYEQYF
>TRBV9|.|TRBJ1-4|once
CASSQGQRNEKLFF